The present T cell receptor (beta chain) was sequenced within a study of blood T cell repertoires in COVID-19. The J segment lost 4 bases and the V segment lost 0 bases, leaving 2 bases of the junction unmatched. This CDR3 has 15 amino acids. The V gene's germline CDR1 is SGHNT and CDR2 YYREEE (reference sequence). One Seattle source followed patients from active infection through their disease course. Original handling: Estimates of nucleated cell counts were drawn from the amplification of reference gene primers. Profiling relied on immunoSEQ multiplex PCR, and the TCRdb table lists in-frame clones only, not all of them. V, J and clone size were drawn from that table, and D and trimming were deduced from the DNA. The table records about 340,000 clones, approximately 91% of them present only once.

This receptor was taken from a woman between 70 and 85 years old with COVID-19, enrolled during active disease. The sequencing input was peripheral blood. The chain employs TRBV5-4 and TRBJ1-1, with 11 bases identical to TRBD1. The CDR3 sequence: CASSLADRGRTEAFF. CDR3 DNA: TGTGCCAGCAGCTTGGCGGACAGGGGGCGCACTGAAGCTTTCTTT.